This record concerns one T cell receptor beta chain sequence. All enrollees were roughly 18 to 89 years old and from roughly 22 US areas. Categorization into cohorts depended on clinical history that participants reported. Recovery among Cohort 3 donors was established by two negative PCRs, clearance, or symptom resolution. This sample stems from a study of blood T cell repertoires in COVID-19. Study-wide context: T cells, B-cell-depleted T cells, or PBMCs supplied cDNA or gDNA.

Generated by immunoSEQ multiplex PCR, the TCRdb table keeps only in-frame clones and is missing some. Of 200,000 to 250,000 clones listed, about 85% were seen once; the top ten hold about 10%. The CDR3 covers 18 residues. V was clipped by 2 bases and J by 5 bases, with 26 bases between them. CDR1 is GTSNPN, CDR2 SVGIG, per germline (reference sequence). The sequence derives from a man aged 25 to 40 who had recovered from COVID-19. This chain joins TRBV30 and TRBJ2-3, with D possibly matching TRBD1 (8 bases). Input material: PBMCs or T cells enriched from blood (not recorded which). The CDR3 sequence: CAWSPTRTSGGGGDTQYF. CDR3 sequence (DNA): TGTGCCTGGAGTCCTACCCGTACTTCAGGGGGCGGGGGAGATACGCAGTATTTT.